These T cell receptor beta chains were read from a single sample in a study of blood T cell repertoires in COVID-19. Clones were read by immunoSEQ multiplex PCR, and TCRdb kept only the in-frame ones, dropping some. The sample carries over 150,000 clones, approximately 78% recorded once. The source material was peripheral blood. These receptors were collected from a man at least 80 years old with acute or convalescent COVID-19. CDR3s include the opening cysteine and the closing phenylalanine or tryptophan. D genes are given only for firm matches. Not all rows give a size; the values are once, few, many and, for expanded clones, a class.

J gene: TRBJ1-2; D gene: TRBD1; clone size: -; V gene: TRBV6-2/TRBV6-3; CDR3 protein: CASSLAGTAVYTF; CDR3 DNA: TGTGCCAGCAGTCTAGCCGGGACAGCGGTGTACACCTTC
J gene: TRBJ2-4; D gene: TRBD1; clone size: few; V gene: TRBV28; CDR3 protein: CASSEGQWNIQYF; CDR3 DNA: TGTGCCAGCAGTGAGGGACAGTGGAACATTCAGTACTTC
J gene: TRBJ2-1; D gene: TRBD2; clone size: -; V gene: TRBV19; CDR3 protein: CASIPGVAGGYNEQFF; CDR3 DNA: TGTGCCAGTATCCCAGGGGTAGCGGGGGGGTACAATGAGCAGTTCTTC
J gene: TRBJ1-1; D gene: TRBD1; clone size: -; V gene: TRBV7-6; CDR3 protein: CASSLQGAAFF; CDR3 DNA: TGTGCCAGCAGCTTACAGGGGGCCGCTTTCTTT
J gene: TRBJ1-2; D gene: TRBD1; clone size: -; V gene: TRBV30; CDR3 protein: CAWIRQGGDGYTF; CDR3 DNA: TGTGCCTGGATACGACAGGGAGGCGATGGCTACACCTTC
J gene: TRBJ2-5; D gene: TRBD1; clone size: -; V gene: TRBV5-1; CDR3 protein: CASSSGDRDGGETQYF; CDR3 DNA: TGCGCCAGCAGCTCAGGGGACAGGGATGGCGGGGAGACCCAGTACTTC
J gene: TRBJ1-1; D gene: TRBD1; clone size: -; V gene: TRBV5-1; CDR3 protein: CASSFGQGGTEAFF; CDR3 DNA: TGCGCCAGCAGTTTTGGACAGGGAGGGACTGAAGCTTTCTTT
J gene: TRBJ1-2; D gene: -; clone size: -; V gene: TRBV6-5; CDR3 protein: CASRKDRTYGYTF; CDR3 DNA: TGTGCCAGCAGGAAAGACAGGACCTATGGCTACACCTTC
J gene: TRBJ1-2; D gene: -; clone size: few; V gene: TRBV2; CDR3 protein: CASSEYGFNYGYTF; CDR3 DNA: TGTGCCAGCAGTGAATACGGGTTTAACTATGGCTACACCTTC
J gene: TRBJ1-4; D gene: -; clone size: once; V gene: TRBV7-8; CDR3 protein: CASSLAQPRGKLFF; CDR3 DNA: TGTGCCAGCAGCTTAGCTCAGCCCCGGGGAAAACTGTTTTTT
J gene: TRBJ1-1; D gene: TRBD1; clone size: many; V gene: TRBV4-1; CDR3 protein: CASSRGQGEVNTEAFF; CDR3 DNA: TGCGCCAGCAGCCGCGGACAGGGGGAGGTGAACACTGAAGCTTTCTTT
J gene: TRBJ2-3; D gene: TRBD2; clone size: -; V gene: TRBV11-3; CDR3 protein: CASSLEGWRGGGDTQYF; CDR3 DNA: TGTGCCAGCAGCTTAGAGGGGTGGCGGGGGGGAGGAGATACGCAGTATTTT
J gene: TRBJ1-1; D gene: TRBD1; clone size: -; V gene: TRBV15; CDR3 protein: CATSTPGQGTGMNTEAFF; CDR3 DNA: TGTGCCACCAGCACTCCGGGACAGGGGACGGGGATGAACACTGAAGCTTTCTTT
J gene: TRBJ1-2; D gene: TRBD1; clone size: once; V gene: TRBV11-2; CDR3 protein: CASSLGQGGYGYTF; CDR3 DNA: TGTGCCAGCAGCTTAGGGCAGGGGGGATATGGCTACACCTTC
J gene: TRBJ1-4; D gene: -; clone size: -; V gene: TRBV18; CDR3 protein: CASSPAGRGEEKLFF; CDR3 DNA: TGTGCCAGCTCACCTGCGGGCAGGGGTGAGGAAAAACTGTTTTTT
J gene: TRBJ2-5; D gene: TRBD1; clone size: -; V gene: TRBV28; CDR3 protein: CASTHRGLQETQYF; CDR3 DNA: TGTGCCAGCACTCACAGGGGTCTGCAGGAGACCCAGTACTTC
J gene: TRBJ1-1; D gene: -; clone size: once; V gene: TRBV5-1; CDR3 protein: CASSADSGNTEAFF; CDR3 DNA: TGCGCCAGCAGCGCTGACAGTGGGAACACTGAAGCTTTCTTT
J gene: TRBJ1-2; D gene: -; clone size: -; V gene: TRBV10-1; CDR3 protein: CASSARGAYGYTF; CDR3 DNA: TGCGCCAGCAGCGCTCGGGGGGCCTATGGCTACACCTTC
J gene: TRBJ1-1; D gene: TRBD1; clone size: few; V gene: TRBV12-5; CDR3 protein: CASGPGQGEPEAFF; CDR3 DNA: TGTGCTAGTGGTCCTGGACAGGGGGAACCTGAAGCTTTCTTT
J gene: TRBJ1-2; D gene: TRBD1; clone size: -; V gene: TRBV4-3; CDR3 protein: CASSQGGQRTYGYTF; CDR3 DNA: TGCGCCAGCAGCCAAGGGGGACAGAGAACCTATGGCTACACCTTC
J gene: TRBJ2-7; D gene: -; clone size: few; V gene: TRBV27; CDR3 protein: CANSTVGQGCEQYF; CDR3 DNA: TGTGCCAACTCGACCGTGGGGCAGGGGTGCGAGCAGTACTTC
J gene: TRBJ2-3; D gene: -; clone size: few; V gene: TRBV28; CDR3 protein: CANSGLRTDTQYF; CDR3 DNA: TGTGCCAACTCGGGACTCCGCACAGATACGCAGTATTTT
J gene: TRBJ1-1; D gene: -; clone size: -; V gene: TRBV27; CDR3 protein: CASSLYREGTEAFF; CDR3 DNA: TGTGCCAGCAGTTTATACAGGGAGGGCACTGAAGCTTTCTTT
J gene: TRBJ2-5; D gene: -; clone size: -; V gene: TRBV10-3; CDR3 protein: CAISESIGAQETQYF; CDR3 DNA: TGTGCCATCAGTGAGTCGATTGGGGCCCAAGAGACCCAGTACTTC
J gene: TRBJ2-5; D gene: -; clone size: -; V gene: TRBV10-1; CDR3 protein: CASSEPGTPHQETQYF; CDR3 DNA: TGCGCCAGCAGTGAGCCCGGGACTCCCCACCAAGAGACCCAGTACTTC
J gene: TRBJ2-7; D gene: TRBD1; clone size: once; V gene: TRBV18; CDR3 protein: CASSRDRGTYEQYF; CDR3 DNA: TGTGCCAGCAGCCGGGACAGGGGCACCTACGAGCAGTACTTC
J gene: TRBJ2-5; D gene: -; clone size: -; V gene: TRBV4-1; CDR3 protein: CASSQPQGGGETQYF; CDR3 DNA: TGCGCCAGCAGCCAACCGCAGGGTGGCGGCGAGACCCAGTACTTC
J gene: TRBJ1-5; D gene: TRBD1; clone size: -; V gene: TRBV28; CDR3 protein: CASSSGGQGSNQPQHF; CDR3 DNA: TGTGCCAGCAGTTCTGGAGGACAGGGGAGCAATCAGCCCCAGCATTTT
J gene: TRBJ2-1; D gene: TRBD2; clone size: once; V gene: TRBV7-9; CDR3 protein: CASSSGQLAGEHNEQFF; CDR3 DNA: TGTGCCAGCAGCTCAGGCCAACTAGCGGGGGAACACAATGAGCAGTTCTTC
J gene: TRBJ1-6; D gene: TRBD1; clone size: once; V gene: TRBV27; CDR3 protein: CASSDPDRDNSPLHF; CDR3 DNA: TGTGCCAGCAGTGATCCCGACAGGGACAATTCACCCCTCCACTTT
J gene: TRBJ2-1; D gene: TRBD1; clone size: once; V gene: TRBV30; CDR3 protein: CAWSRQGVLSNEQFF; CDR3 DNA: TGTGCCTGGAGTCGACAGGGGGTCCTTAGTAATGAGCAGTTCTTC
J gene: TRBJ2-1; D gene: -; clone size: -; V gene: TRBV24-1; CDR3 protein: CATSDSFYNEQFF; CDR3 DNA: TGTGCCACCAGTGATTCTTTCTACAATGAGCAGTTCTTC
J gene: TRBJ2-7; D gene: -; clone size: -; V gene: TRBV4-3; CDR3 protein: CASSRALAPSYEQYF; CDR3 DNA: TGCGCCAGCAGCCGGGCCCTAGCGCCCTCCTACGAGCAGTACTTC
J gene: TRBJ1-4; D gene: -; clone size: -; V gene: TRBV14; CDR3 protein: CASSPQGLNEKLFF; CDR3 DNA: TGTGCCAGCAGCCCCCAGGGGCTTAATGAAAAACTGTTTTTT
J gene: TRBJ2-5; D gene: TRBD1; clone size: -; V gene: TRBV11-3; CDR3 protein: CASSSRDRGTQETQYF; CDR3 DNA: TGTGCCAGCAGCTCCCGGGACAGGGGGACTCAAGAGACCCAGTACTTC
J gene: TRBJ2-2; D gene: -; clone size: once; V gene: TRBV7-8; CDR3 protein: CASSFGLLNTGELFF; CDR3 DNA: TGTGCCAGCAGCTTCGGACTCTTGAACACCGGGGAGCTGTTTTTT
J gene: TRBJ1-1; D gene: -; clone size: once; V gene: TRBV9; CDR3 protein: CASSSPPEATEAFF; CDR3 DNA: TGTGCCAGCAGCTCCCCCCCAGAGGCCACTGAAGCTTTCTTT
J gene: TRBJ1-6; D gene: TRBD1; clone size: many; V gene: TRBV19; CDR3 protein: CASSRGQGDSPLHF; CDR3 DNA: TGTGCCAGTAGCCGGGGACAGGGAGATTCACCCCTCCACTTT
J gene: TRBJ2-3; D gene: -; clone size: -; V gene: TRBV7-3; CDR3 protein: CASSSGLHTDTQYF; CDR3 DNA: TGTGCCAGCAGCTCCGGACTCCACACAGATACGCAGTATTTT
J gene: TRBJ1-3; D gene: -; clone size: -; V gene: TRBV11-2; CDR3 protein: CASSRGTAGNTIYF; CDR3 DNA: TGTGCCAGCAGCCGAGGGACTGCTGGAAACACCATATATTTT
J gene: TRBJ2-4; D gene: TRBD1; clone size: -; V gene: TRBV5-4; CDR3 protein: CASSLIDRENIQYF; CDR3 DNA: TGTGCCAGCAGCTTGATAGACAGGGAAAACATTCAGTACTTC
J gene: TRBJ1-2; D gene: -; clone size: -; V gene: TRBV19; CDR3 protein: CAGRGDDYGYTF; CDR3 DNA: TGTGCCGGGCGGGGGGACGACTATGGCTACACCTTC
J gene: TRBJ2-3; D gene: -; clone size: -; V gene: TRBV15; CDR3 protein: CATRAASTDTQYF; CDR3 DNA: TGTGCCACCAGAGCGGCTAGCACAGATACGCAGTATTTT
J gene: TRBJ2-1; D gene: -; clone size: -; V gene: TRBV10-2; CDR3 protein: CATSGGSYNEQFF; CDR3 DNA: TGCGCCACCTCCGGGGGCTCCTACAATGAGCAGTTCTTC
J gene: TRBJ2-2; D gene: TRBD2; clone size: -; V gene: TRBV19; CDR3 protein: CASSKGTSGFRELFF; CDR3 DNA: TGTGCCAGTAGTAAGGGGACTAGCGGGTTTAGGGAGCTGTTTTTT
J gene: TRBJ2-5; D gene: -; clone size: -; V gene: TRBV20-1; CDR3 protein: CSGTSLETQYF; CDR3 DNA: TGCAGTGGAACTAGCCTGGAGACCCAGTACTTC
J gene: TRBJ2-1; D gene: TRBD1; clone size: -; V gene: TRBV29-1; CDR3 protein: CSVEATGNYNEQFF; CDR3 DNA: TGCAGCGTTGAGGCGACAGGGAACTACAATGAGCAGTTCTTC
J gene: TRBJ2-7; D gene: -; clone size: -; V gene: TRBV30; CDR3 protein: CAWKIGGTYEQYF; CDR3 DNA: TGTGCCTGGAAGATCGGCGGGACCTACGAGCAGTACTTC
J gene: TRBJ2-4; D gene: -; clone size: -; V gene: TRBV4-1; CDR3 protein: CASSQGSESLGVKNIQYF; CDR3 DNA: TGCGCCAGCAGCCAGGGTTCTGAAAGCCTCGGGGTCAAAAACATTCAGTACTTC
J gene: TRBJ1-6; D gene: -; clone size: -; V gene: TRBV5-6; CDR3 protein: CASSPRGPYNSPLHF; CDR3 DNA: TGTGCCAGCAGCCCCCGAGGCCCCTATAATTCACCCCTCCACTTT
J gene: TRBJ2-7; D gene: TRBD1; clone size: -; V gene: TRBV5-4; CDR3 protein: CASSGTADDEQYF; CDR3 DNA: TGTGCCAGCAGCGGGACAGCGGACGACGAGCAGTACTTC
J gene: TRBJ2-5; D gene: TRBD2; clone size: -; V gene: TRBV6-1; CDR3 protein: CASSEGAQRGGHQETQYF; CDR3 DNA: TGTGCCAGCAGTGAAGGAGCCCAGCGGGGGGGCCACCAAGAGACCCAGTACTTC
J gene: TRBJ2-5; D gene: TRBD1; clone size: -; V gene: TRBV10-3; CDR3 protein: CAISGDRETQYF; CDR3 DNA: TGTGCCATCAGTGGGGACAGAGAGACCCAGTACTTC
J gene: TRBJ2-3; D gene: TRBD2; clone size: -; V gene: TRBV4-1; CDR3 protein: CASSQHVELLAGENTDTQYF; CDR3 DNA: TGCGCCAGCAGCCAGCACGTAGAACTACTAGCGGGGGAGAACACAGATACGCAGTATTTT
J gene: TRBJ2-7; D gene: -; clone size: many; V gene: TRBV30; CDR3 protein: CAWREFRGTDPGQQYF; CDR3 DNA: TGTGCCTGGAGGGAATTCCGCGGGACGGACCCTGGACAGCAGTACTTC
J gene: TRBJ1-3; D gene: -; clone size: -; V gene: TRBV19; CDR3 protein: CASRTPGSGNTIYF; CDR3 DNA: TGTGCCAGTAGGACTCCAGGGTCTGGAAACACCATATATTTT
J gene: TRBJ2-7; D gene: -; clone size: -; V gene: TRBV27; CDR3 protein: CASGALIGEQYF; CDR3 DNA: TGTGCCAGCGGGGCACTTATCGGCGAGCAGTACTTC
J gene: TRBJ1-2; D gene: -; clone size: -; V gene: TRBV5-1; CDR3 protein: CASSEGDYGYTF; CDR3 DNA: TGCGCCAGCAGCGAGGGAGACTATGGCTACACCTTC
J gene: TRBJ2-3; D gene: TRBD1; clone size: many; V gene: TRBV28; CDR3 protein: CASSSTGTGTDTQYF; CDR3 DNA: TGTGCCAGCAGTTCCACCGGGACAGGGACAGATACGCAGTATTTT